This T cell receptor (beta chain) was sequenced during a study of radiotherapy plus CTLA-4 blockade in lung cancer. About the study: Objective responses were documented in about 18% of patients, with disease control in roughly 31%.

The CDR3 runs to 14 residues. Trimming removed 3 bases from V and 7 bases from J, with 10 bases in between. Germline-derived CDR1 and CDR2 are MDHEN and SYDVKM. Here immunoSEQ multiplex PCR was the method, and the copy in TCRdb shows in-frame clones only, minus some. The table lists roughly 44,000 clones, roughly 88% of them singletons. Study results and limitations: TCR clones originating in tumors grew in number in blood after radiotherapy plus ipilimumab. Early clone dynamics of blood T cells, plus interferon-beta, reportedly predicted response best.

Focal radiation was given together with CTLA-4 blockade (ipilimumab) to patients with chemo-refractory metastatic non-small-cell lung cancer. A remark on this clone: The antigen is not known.

The V and J genes are TRBV28 and TRBJ1-6; D gene uncertain. The sample in question was peripheral blood, obtained from a patient treated with radiotherapy plus ipilimumab. The clonotype comes from a human donor with non-small cell lung cancer whose response to radiotherapy plus ipilimumab could not be evaluated. Here the CDR3 reads CASSFSSSNSPLHF. The CDR3 nucleotides read TGTGCCAGCAGTTTCTCGTCCTCGAATTCACCCCTCCACTTT.